Each of the 5 T cell receptor beta chains below was sequenced from the same sample in a study of identical twins. From the 5' RACE reads, TCRdb called clonotypes with MiXCR, one entry per CDR3 protein. The sample has 450,000 to 650,000 distinct CDR3 sequences, 13% to 15% seen once. The data were also submitted as part of a second study, on yellow fever vaccine responses in identical twins.

Sequenced material: CD4+ T cells sorted from blood. The receptors shown here come from a woman under 30 in good health.

This clonotype was recorded a few times. The genes are TRBV3-1 and TRBJ2-7; TRBD1 matches at 9 bases. V dropped 8 bases and J dropped 6; count of bases not matched to a gene: 11. The CDR3 consists of 14 residues. Looked up from germline, CDR1 is LGHDT and CDR2 is YNNKEL (reference sequence). CDR3 loop: CASERGTGGREQYF. In nucleotides, the CDR3 is TGTGCCAGCGAGAGGGGAACAGGGGGCCGCGAGCAGTACTTC.

The J gene is TRBJ1-1, the V gene TRBV12-3 or TRBV12-4; 11 bases agree with TRBD1. Trimming took 7 bases from V and 11 from J; bases not matched to a gene: 12. CDR3 length: 14 amino acids. This CDR3 is CASTPLRDRGNAFF. Here the CDR3 DNA reads TGTGCCAGCACCCCCCTCCGGGACAGGGGGAATGCTTTCTTT.

V is TRBV5-1 and J is TRBJ2-5, with D possibly matching TRBD2 (6 bases). Trimming cost V 2 bases and J 2 bases, with 16 bases left between them. CDR1 and CDR2 (germline): SGHRS, YFSETQ. This CDR3 has 16 residues. CDR3 amino acids: CASSFRSIAAQETQYF. Here the CDR3 DNA reads TGCGCCAGCAGCTTCAGGTCTATAGCGGCACAAGAGACCCAGTACTTC. Using reference TRBV5-1 and TRBJ2-5 for the parts outside the CDR3, the full variable domain is KAGVTQTPRYLIKTRGQQVTLSCSPISGHRSVSWYQQTPGQGLQFLFEYFSETQRNKGNFPGRFSGRQFSNSRSEMNVSTLELGDSALYLCASSFRSIAAQETQYFGPGTRLLVL.

The chain combines TRBV7-8 with TRBJ1-2; 9 nucleotides match TRBD1. The CDR3 sequence is 16 residues long. Germline-derived CDR1 and CDR2 are SGHVS and FQNEAQ. With V trimmed by 5 bases and J by 0 bases, 7 bases remained unmatched. Here the CDR3 reads CASSPWGQGSNYGYTF. CDR3 coding DNA: TGTGCCAGCAGCCCATGGGGACAGGGATCTAACTATGGCTACACCTTC. Full variable domain (missing parts from reference TRBV7-8 and TRBJ1-2): GAGVSQSPRYKVAKRGQDVALRCDPISGHVSLFWYQQALGQGPEFLTYFQNEAQLDKSGLPSDRFFAERPEGSVSTLKIQRTQQEDSAVYLCASSPWGQGSNYGYTFGSGTRLTVV.

This clonotype was seen more than once but under ten times. The V and J genes are TRBV29-1 and TRBJ2-2, with TRBD1 as a possible D gene (5 bases). Germline loops: CDR1 SQVTM, CDR2 ANQGSEA. Between the trimmed V and J ends, which lost 4 bases and 4 bases, there was a span of 10 bases. The CDR3 loop spans 13 amino acids. The CDR3 region has the DNA TGCAGCGTTGTTCGGACACCCACCGGGGAGCTGTTTTTT. This codes for CSVVRTPTGELFF.